Here is one T cell receptor (beta chain) with its context. V shed 2 bases and J shed 7 bases, with 13 bases lying between them. The CDR3 length is 14 residues. The germline CDR1 and CDR2 sequences are SGHKS and YYEKEE (reference sequence). The data are from a study of blood T cells in healthy people across ages. Primed by a sample-barcoded 5' primer and a J-beta primer mix, a second PCR proceeded for about 7 to 11 cycles. TCRdb called the 5' RACE reads again in MiXCR, with one record for every CDR3 protein. The sample includes almost 550,000 distinct CDR3 sequences, around 24% of them seen just once. The data also belong to a second study, concerning T cells of mothers and their children. That study adds: Material was donated by three healthy Caucasian mothers and their six children. Every mother supplied over 8 million TCR beta CDR3 reads and every child around 3 million. Persistent microchimeric T cell clones were not found at ~100 per million sensitivity.

This sequence originates from a boy between 10 and 17 years old in good health. The sequencing input was blood. V and J are TRBV5-5 and TRBJ2-4, with D perhaps TRBD2 (7 bases). In DNA form, the CDR3 reads TGTGCCAGCAGCTTCGCGGGGGCAGGGAACATTCAGTACTTC. The encoded protein is CASSFAGAGNIQYF. The variable domain in full, with the rest retrieved from reference TRBV5-5 and TRBJ2-4, is DAGVTQSPTHLIKTRGQQVTLRCSPISGHKSVSWYQQVLGQGPQFIFQYYEKEERGRGNFPDRFSARQFPNYSSELNVNALLLGDSALYLCASSFAGAGNIQYFGAGTRLSVL.